The 9 T cell receptor beta chains in this list originate from one sample, sequenced in a study of control samples from healthy donors and cancer patients. Sequencing used immunoSEQ multiplex PCR; TCRdb keeps in-frame clones, though not all of them. The sample holds about 120,000 clones, approximately 90% seen once. The sample taken for sequencing was blood. These receptors were obtained from a woman under 30 in good health.

The chain carries TRBV4-1 and TRBJ1-1, with D possibly being TRBD1 (5 bases). Trimming stripped 1 base from V and 10 bases from J, with 16 bases between. Per germline, CDR1 MGHRA and CDR2 YSYEKL. This CDR3 spans 14 amino acids. The chain's CDR3 is CASSQAPLSGGAFF. CDR3 bases: TGCGCCAGCAGCCAAGCGCCCCTGAGTGGGGGAGCTTTCTTT.

The chain uses TRBV29-1 and TRBJ1-1; TRBD1 matches 7 bases. After removal of 7 bases from V and 1 base from J, the junction contained 9 bases not matched to a gene. The length of the CDR3 is 14 residues. Per the germline V gene, CDR1 is SQVTM and CDR2 is ANQGSEA. The CDR3 nucleotides are TGCAGCGCACGACAGGGAACGGCGAACACTGAAGCTTTCTTT. Its translation is CSARQGTANTEAFF.

This chain links TRBV28 with TRBJ2-2; perhaps TRBD1 as D (8 bases). This CDR3 comprises 17 residues. Germline V gene sequence: CDR1 MDHEN, CDR2 SYDVKM. V lost 6 bases and J lost 1, with 18 bases in between. CDR3 nucleotides: TGTGCCAGCAGGACCCTCGGGGGGACAGGGAACACCGGGGAGCTGTTTTTT. Translated: CASRTLGGTGNTGELFF.

Details on this clone: This same CDR3 is encoded by further DNA sequences in the sample. This rearrangement joins TRBV7-2 to TRBJ1-1, with unresolved D. The V end was cut by 1 base, the J end by 2 bases, with 5 bases between. Per germline, CDR1 SGHTA and CDR2 FQGNSA. The CDR3 loop spans 13 amino acids. In nucleotides, the CDR3 is TGTGCCAGCAGCTTAGTTAAAAACACTGAAGCTTTCTTT. This codes for CASSLVKNTEAFF.

The V and J genes are TRBV3-1 (or the pseudogene TRBV3-2) and TRBJ2-3; 8 positions match TRBD2. V was clipped by 4 bases and J by 1 base; unmatched bases: 4. Germline lookup yields CDR1 LGHDT and CDR2 YNNKEL (reference sequence). The length of the CDR3 is 15 residues. In nucleotides, the CDR3 is TGTGCCAGCAGCCGGCCGGGACTAGGCACAGATACGCAGTATTTT. Translated, it gives CASSRPGLGTDTQYF.

The rearrangement joins TRBV3-1 (or the pseudogene TRBV3-2) to TRBJ2-5, with a tentative D call TRBD2 (6 bases). The CDR3 extends over 13 amino acids. V lost 4 bases and J lost 3, with 9 bases in between. Germline V gives CDR1 LGHDT, CDR2 YNNKEL (reference sequence). The chain's CDR3 is CASSPGEEETQYF. As DNA, the CDR3 is TGTGCCAGCAGCCCCGGGGAGGAAGAGACCCAGTACTTC.

This chain connects TRBV11-1 to TRBJ2-3; the D is unclear. Germline V gene data show CDR1 as SGHAT and CDR2 as FQDESV (reference sequence). The CDR3 extends over 14 amino acids. The V gene lost 3 bases and the J gene lost 7 bases, with 14 bases spanning the gap. This CDR3 is CASSFRPGRYTQYF. The CDR3 bases are TGTGCCAGCAGCTTCAGACCCGGACGTTATACGCAGTATTTT. The whole variable domain, remainder taken from reference TRBV11-1 and TRBJ2-3, is EAEVAQSPRYKITEKSQAVAFWCDPISGHATLYWYRQILGQGPELLVQFQDESVVDDSQLPKDRFSAERLKGVDSTLKIQPAELGDSAMYLCASSFRPGRYTQYFGPGTRLTVL.

The chain joins TRBV5-5 to TRBJ2-7; 12 bases are a match to TRBD2. Trimming took 2 bases from V and 1 from J; bases not matched to a gene: 4. CDR1 is SGHKS and CDR2 is YYEKEE in the germline V gene (reference sequence). This CDR3 spans 16 amino acids. The CDR3, as DNA: TGTGCCAGCAGCTTCCCTAGCGGGAGGGGGTCCTACGAGCAGTACTTC. Its translation: CASSFPSGRGSYEQYF.

This chain links TRBV19 with TRBJ1-5; D ambiguous. This CDR3 contains 16 residues. V lost 2 bases and J 2 bases, leaving 13 bases between the germline ends. CDR1 LNHDA and CDR2 SQIVND come from the germline V gene (reference sequence). CDR3 residues: CASSIRPHSGNQPQHF. In DNA, the CDR3 is TGTGCCAGTAGTATAAGGCCCCACTCGGGCAATCAGCCCCAGCATTTT. The full variable domain, with the rest looked up from reference TRBV19 and TRBJ1-5, is DGGITQSPKYLFRKEGQNVTLSCEQNLNHDAMYWYRQDPGQGLRLIYYSQIVNDFQKGDIAEGYSVSREKKESFPLTVTSAQKNPTAFYLCASSIRPHSGNQPQHFGDGTRLSIL.